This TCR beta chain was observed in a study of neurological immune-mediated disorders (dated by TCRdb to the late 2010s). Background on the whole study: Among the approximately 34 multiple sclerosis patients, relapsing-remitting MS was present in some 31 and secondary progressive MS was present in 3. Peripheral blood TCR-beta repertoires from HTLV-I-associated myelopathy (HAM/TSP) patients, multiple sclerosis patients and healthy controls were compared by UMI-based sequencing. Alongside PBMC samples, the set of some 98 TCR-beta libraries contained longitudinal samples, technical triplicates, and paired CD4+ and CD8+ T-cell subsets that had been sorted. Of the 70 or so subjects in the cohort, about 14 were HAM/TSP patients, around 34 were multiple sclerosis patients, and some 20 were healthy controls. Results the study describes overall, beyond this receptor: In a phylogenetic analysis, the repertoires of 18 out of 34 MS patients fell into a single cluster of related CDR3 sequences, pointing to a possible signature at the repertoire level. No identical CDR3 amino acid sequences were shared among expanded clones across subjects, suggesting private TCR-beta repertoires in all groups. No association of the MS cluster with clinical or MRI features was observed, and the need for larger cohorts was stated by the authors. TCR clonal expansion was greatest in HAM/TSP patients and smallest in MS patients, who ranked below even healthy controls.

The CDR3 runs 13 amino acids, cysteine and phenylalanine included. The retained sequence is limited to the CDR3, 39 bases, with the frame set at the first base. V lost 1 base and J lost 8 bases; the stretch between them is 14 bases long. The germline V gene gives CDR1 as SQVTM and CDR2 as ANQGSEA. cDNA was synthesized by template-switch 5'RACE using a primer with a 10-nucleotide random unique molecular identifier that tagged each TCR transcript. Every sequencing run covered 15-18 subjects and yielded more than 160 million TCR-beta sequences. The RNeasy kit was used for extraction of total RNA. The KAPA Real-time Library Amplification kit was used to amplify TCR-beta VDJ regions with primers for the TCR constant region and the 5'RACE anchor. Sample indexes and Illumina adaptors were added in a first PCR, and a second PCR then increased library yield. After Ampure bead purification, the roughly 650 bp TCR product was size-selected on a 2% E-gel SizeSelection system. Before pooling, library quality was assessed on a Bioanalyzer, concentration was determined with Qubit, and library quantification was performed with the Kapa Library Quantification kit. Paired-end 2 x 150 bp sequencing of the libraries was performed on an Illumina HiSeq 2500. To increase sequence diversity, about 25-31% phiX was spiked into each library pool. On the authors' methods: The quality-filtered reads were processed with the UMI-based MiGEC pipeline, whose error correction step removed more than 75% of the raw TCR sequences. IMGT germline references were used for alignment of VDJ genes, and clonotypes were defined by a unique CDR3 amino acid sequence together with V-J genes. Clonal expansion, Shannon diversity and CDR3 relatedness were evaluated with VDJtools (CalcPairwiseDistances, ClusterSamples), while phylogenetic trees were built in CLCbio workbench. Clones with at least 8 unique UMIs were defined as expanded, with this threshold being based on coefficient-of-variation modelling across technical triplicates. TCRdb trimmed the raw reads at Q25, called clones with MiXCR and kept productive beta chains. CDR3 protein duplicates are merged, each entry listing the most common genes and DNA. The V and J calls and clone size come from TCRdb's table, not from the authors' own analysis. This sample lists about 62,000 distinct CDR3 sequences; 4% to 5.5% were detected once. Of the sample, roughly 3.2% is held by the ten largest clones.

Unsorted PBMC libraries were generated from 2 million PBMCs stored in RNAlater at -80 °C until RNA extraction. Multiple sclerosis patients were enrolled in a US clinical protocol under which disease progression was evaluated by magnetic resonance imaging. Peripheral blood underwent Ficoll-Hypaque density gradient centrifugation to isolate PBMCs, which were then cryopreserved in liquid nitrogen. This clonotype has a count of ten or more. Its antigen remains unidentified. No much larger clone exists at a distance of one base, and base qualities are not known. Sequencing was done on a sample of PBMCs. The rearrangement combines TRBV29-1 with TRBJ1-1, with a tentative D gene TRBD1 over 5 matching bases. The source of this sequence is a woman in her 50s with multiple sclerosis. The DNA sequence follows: TGCAGCGTTGAAGGGTCAGTGGGGACCGAAGCTTTCTTT. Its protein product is CSVEGSVGTEAFF.